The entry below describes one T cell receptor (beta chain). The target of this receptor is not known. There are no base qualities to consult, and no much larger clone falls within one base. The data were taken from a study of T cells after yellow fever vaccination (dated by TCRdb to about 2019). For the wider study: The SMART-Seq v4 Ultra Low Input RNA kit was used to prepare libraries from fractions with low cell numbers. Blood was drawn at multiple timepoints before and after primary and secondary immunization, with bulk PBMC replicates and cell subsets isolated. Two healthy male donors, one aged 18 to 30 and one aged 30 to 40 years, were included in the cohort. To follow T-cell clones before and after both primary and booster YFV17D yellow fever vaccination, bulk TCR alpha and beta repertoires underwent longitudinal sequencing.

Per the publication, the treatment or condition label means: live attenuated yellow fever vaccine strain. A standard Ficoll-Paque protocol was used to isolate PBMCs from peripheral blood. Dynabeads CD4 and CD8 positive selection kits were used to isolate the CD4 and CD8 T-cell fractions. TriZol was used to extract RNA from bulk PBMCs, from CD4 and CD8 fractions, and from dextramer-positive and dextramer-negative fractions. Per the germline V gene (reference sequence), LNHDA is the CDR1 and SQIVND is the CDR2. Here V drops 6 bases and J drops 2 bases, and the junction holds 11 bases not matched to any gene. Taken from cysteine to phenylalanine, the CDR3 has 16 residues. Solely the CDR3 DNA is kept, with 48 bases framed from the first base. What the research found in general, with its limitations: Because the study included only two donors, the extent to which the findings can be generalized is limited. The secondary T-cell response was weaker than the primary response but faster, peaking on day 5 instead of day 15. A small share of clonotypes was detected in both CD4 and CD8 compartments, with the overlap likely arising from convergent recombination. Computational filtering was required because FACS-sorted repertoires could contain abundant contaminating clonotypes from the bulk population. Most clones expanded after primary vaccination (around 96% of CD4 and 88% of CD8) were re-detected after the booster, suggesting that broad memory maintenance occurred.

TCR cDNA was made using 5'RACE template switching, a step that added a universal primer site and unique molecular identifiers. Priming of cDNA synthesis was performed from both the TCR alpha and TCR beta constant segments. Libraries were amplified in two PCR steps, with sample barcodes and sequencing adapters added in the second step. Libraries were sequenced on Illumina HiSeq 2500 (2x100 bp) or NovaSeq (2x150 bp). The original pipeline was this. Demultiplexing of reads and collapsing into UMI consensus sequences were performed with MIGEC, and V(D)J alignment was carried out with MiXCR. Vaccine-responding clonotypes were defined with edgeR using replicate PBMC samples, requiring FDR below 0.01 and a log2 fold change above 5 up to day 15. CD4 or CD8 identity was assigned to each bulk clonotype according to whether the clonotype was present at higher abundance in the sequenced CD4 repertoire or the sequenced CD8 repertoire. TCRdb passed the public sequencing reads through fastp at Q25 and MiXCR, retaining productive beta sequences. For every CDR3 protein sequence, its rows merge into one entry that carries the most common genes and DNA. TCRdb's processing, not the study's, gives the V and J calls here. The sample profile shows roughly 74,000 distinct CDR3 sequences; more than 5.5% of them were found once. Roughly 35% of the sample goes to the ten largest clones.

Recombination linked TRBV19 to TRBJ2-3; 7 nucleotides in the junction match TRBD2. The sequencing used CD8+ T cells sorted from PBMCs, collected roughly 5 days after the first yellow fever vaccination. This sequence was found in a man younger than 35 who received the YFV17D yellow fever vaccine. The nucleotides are TGTGCCAGTAGCCTGGGACTACTATCTAACACAGATACGCAGTATTTT. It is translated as CASSLGLLSNTDTQYF.